Below are 31 T cell receptor beta chains sequenced from a single sample in a study of control samples from healthy donors and cancer patients. Assay: immunoSEQ multiplex PCR; the TCRdb copy retains only in-frame clones and omits some. The data contain 130,000 or so clones, about 89% of them singletons. Sequenced: blood. The source of these receptors is a man aged 18 to 29 in good health.

This clone was detected only a few times. The chain has TRBV7-9 and TRBJ2-7; D unclear. The CDR3 loop spans 12 amino acids. Germline V gene lookup returns CDR1 SEHNR and CDR2 FQNEAQ (reference sequence). Trimming pared 1 base from V and 4 bases from J, leaving 5 bases between. In nucleotides, the CDR3 is TGTGCCAGCAGCTTAGGGTGGTACGAGCAGTACTTC. This encodes CASSLGWYEQYF. The whole variable domain, filled in from reference TRBV7-9 and TRBJ2-7, reads DTGVSQNPRHKITKRGQNVTFRCDPISEHNRLYWYRQTLGQGPEFLTYFQNEAQLEKSRLLSDRFSAERPKGSFSTLEIQRTEQGDSAMYLCASSLGWYEQYFGPGTRLTVT.

The rearrangement uses TRBV7-9 and TRBJ2-2; TRBD2 agrees at 10 bases. The CDR3 runs 18 residues. Germline V gene lookup returns CDR1 SEHNR and CDR2 FQNEAQ (reference sequence). The V segment lost 5 bases and the J segment 0 bases; nucleotides outside the gene matches: 9. The CDR3 loop is CASSPSLAGVTNTGELFF. Here the CDR3 DNA reads TGTGCCAGCAGCCCTTCCCTAGCGGGGGTTACGAACACCGGGGAGCTGTTTTTT.

The V and J genes are TRBV5-1 and TRBJ1-2; the D gene is possibly TRBD1 (5 bases). CDR3 length: 16 amino acids. The germline V and J ends were trimmed by 0 bases and 4 bases, with 16 bases remaining between them. CDR1 SGHRS and CDR2 YFSETQ come from the germline V gene. CDR3 nucleotides: TGCGCCAGCAGCTTGGCGTCGGCAGGGAGTAGCTATGGCTACACCTTC. This encodes CASSLASAGSSYGYTF.

This chain connects TRBV7-2 to TRBJ1-3, with a possible D match to TRBD1 (5 bases). The CDR3 runs 15 residues. V was pared by 0 bases and J by 3 bases, with 9 bases between. CDR1 is SGHTA and CDR2 is FQGNSA in the germline V gene. CDR3 coding DNA: TGTGCCAGCAGCTTAGCGTCAGGGTTTGGAAACACCATATATTTT. Residues: CASSLASGFGNTIYF.

The chain is built from TRBV7-6 and TRBJ2-5, with TRBD1 matching 7 bases. CDR1 SGHVS and CDR2 FNYEAQ come from the germline V gene. The ends lost 3 bases at V and 5 bases at J; junction bases unmatched: 9. The CDR3 is made up of 15 amino acids. The CDR3 is CASSLGQLYRETQYF. Written as DNA, the CDR3 is TGTGCCAGCAGCTTGGGACAGCTTTATAGGGAGACCCAGTACTTC.

The chain links TRBV7-3 to TRBJ2-7; D is perhaps TRBD1 (6 bases). The CDR3 is made up of 15 amino acids. Germline assignment: CDR1 SGHTA and CDR2 FQGTGA. Trimming removed 2 bases from V and 1 base from J, with 12 bases in between. DNA of the CDR3: TGTGCCAGCAGCTTAGTCGGGACACCTTCCTACGAGCAGTACTTC. It encodes CASSLVGTPSYEQYF.

V is TRBV7-2 and J is TRBJ2-7, with TRBD1 matching over 7 bases. Germline V gene lookup returns CDR1 SGHTA and CDR2 FQGNSA. Trimming cost V 1 base and J 0 bases; bases outside gene matches: 3. This CDR3 spans 15 amino acids. The CDR3 nucleotides read TGTGCCAGCAGCTTAGTCCGGGACAGCTCCTACGAGCAGTACTTC. This encodes CASSLVRDSSYEQYF.

This clone has a single count. The chain uses TRBV6-6 and TRBJ1-5, with no clear D. Trimming removed 0 bases at V and 0 bases at J, with 9 bases between. Per the germline V gene, CDR1 is MNHNY and CDR2 is SVGAGI (reference sequence). CDR3 size: 16 residues. The CDR3: CASSYSPGFSNQPQHF. Written as DNA, the CDR3 is TGTGCCAGCAGTTACTCCCCAGGATTTAGCAATCAGCCCCAGCATTTT.

The CDR3 DNA follows: TGCGCCAGCAGCCACTTTAGCGGGGGGGCCGCCGGGGAGCTGTTTTTT. Its translation: CASSHFSGGAAGELFF. The rearrangement uses TRBV4-1 and TRBJ2-2, with TRBD2 matching 11 bases. This CDR3 contains 16 residues. Looked up from germline, CDR1 is MGHRA and CDR2 is YSYEKL. The trim removed 3 bases at V and 6 bases at J, leaving 6 bases unmatched.

The chain uses TRBV12-3 or TRBV12-4 and TRBJ1-2; the D gene is possibly TRBD1 (6 bases). The CDR3 runs 13 residues. Trimming shortened V by 3 bases and J by 2 bases, and 7 bases separated the two germline ends. The CDR3 sequence: CASSFQGNYGYTF. DNA of the CDR3: TGTGCCAGCAGTTTCCAGGGGAACTATGGCTACACCTTC.

This chain links TRBV27 with TRBJ2-7; no clear D. The CDR3 has 13 amino acids. The V and J ends lost 5 bases and 1 base respectively, with 9 bases between them. Germline-derived CDR1 and CDR2 are MNHEY and SMNVEV (reference sequence). CDR3 DNA: TGTGCCAGCAGTACTGGACCGTCCTACGAGCAGTACTTC. This encodes CASSTGPSYEQYF.

This chain joins TRBV28 and TRBJ1-1; D not resolved. The germline gives CDR1 MDHEN, CDR2 SYDVKM. V lost 2 bases to trimming and J lost 4 bases, with 26 bases between them. This CDR3 spans 19 amino acids. In DNA, the CDR3 is TGTGCCAGCAGTTTAGATATGGTCTGGAGACCCAAGATGGGCACTGAAGCTTTCTTT. It yields the protein CASSLDMVWRPKMGTEAFF. The entire variable domain, with the rest obtained from reference TRBV28 and TRBJ1-1, is as follows: DVKVTQSSRYLVKRTGEKVFLECVQDMDHENMFWYRQDPGLGLRLIYFSYDVKMKEKGDIPEGYSVSREKKERFSLILESASTNQTSMYLCASSLDMVWRPKMGTEAFFGQGTRLTVV.

This sequence joins TRBV27 and TRBJ1-1; the D is unclear. The CDR3 is 13 amino acids. From germline, CDR1 is MNHEY and CDR2 SMNVEV (reference sequence). Trimming stripped 0 bases from V and 10 bases from J, with 12 bases between. CDR3 nucleotides: TGTGCCAGCAGTTTATCAACGGGAGGGAGAGCTTTCTTT. Translating gives CASSLSTGGRAFF.

The V call is TRBV2, the J call TRBJ2-5, with D tentatively TRBD1 or TRBD2 (5 bases each). The CDR3 runs to 16 residues. V lost 5 bases and J lost 0, with 16 bases in between. Germline CDR1 is SNHLY and CDR2 is FYNNEI. The CDR3: CASSKTSGQNQETQYF. The CDR3 nucleotides read TGTGCCAGCAGTAAAACGAGCGGACAAAACCAAGAGACCCAGTACTTC.

This sequence joins TRBV5-1 and TRBJ2-5; 7 nucleotides match TRBD2. CDR1 and CDR2 (germline): SGHRS, YFSETQ. This CDR3 has 14 amino acids. Unmatched junction bases numbered 6, after V lost 0 bases and J lost 7 bases. Written as DNA, the CDR3 is TGCGCCAGCAGCTTGGCCCCGGGGGAGGGGACCCAGTACTTC. This gives the protein CASSLAPGEGTQYF.

This chain joins TRBV29-1 and TRBJ2-1, with no clear D. V lost 1 base, J lost 2 bases, and 6 bases lay in between. CDR3 length: 13 residues. Germline assignment: CDR1 SQVTM and CDR2 ANQGSEA. For the CDR3, the DNA is TGCAGCGTTGAAGCCTTGCCCTACAATGAGCAGTTCTTC. Translation gives CSVEALPYNEQFF.

The CDR3 reads CAWSELAGGNEQFF. CDR3 nucleotides: TGTGCCTGGAGTGAATTAGCGGGGGGCAATGAGCAGTTCTTC. The chain couples TRBV30 to TRBJ2-1, with 10 bases identical to TRBD2. Germline assignment: CDR1 GTSNPN and CDR2 SVGIG (reference sequence). The CDR3 is 14 residues long. V trimming: 1 base; J trimming: 6 bases; junction bases outside the gene matches: 3.

The chain is built from TRBV7-7 and TRBJ2-5; TRBD1 aligns across 9 bases. CDR3 length equals 16 residues. Germline trimming cut 7 bases from V and 2 bases from J; bases unmatched to any gene: 11. The germline gives CDR1 SSHAT, CDR2 FNYEAQ (reference sequence). CDR3 sequence reads: CASTAYGGTGQETQYF. CDR3 nucleotide sequence: TGTGCCAGCACAGCTTACGGGGGGACAGGGCAAGAGACCCAGTACTTC.

The gene calls are TRBV7-9 and TRBJ1-4; D unresolved. Trimming left V 0 bases short and J 7 bases short, with 12 bases between. This CDR3 region has 15 residues. Germline V gene lookup returns CDR1 SEHNR and CDR2 FQNEAQ (reference sequence). Here the CDR3 DNA reads TGTGCCAGCAGCTTAGCGGGCGTAGGAGGTGAAAAACTGTTTTTT. It specifies CASSLAGVGGEKLFF.

This sequence joins TRBV6-1 and TRBJ2-7, with a possible D match to TRBD2 (6 bases). Trimming cost V 3 bases and J 8 bases, with 17 bases left between them. Germline assignment: CDR1 MNHNS and CDR2 SASEGT. This CDR3 has 14 amino acids. The CDR3 bases are TGTGCCAGCAGTGATGGGCCCCAGGGACTGCAGCAGTACTTC. Protein sequence: CASSDGPQGLQQYF.

V and J are TRBV7-2 and TRBJ1-2, with D uncertain. Trimming pared 2 bases from V and 0 bases from J, leaving 4 bases between. Germline V gene sequence: CDR1 SGHTA, CDR2 FQGNSA. The CDR3 contains 13 residues. CDR3 in amino acids: CASSLLSNYGYTF. CDR3 DNA: TGTGCCAGCAGCTTACTCTCTAACTATGGCTACACCTTC.

The chain carries TRBV29-1 and TRBJ1-4; D may be TRBD1 (6 bases). The CDR3 covers 15 residues. Trimming removed 3 bases from V and 8 bases from J, with 19 bases in between. Germline lookup yields CDR1 SQVTM and CDR2 ANQGSEA. The CDR3 reads CSVDLSGGRREKLFF. The CDR3 bases are TGCAGCGTTGATCTGTCTGGGGGGCGGCGGGAAAAACTGTTTTTT.

The CDR3 protein is CASSPEGSFGYTF. The CDR3 DNA sequence: TGTGCCAGCTCACCGGAGGGCTCATTTGGCTACACCTTC. This chain links TRBV18 with TRBJ1-2; no clear D gene. The V end was cut by 3 bases, the J end by 7 bases, with 12 bases between. CDR1 is KGHSH and CDR2 is LQKENI in the germline V gene. The CDR3 is 13 amino acids.

The V and J genes are TRBV5-1 and TRBJ1-3; D call uncertain. Germline CDR1 and CDR2: SGHRS and YFSETQ. CDR3 size: 15 residues. V was clipped by 0 bases and J by 2 bases, with 9 bases between them. As DNA, the CDR3 is TGCGCCAGCAGCTTGGCCGAAGCGGCTGGAAACACCATATATTTT. Translated, it gives CASSLAEAAGNTIYF.

The rearrangement links TRBV12-3 or TRBV12-4 to TRBJ1-6; TRBD1 might be the D (5 bases). The CDR3 runs 13 residues. V was trimmed by 2 bases and J by 15 bases, leaving 14 bases between them. The DNA of the CDR3 is TGTGCCAGCAGTTTATGGGGGGATTCTTACCTCCACTTT. As protein: CASSLWGDSYLHF.

The chain links TRBV7-2 to TRBJ1-2, with D possibly being TRBD1 (6 bases). Germline V gives CDR1 SGHTA, CDR2 FQGNSA. The CDR3 runs to 12 residues. With 5 bases removed from V and 7 bases from J, the gap between germline ends came to 11 bases. The CDR3 is CASSLDRAGYTF. The CDR3, as DNA: TGTGCCAGCAGCCTGGACAGAGCTGGCTACACCTTC.

V is TRBV4-1 and J is TRBJ2-1; D assignment may be TRBD1 or TRBD2 (5 bases each). The CDR3 contains 14 residues. V was shortened by 4 bases and J by 2 bases, with 9 bases between the two germline ends. The germline CDR1 and CDR2 sequences are MGHRA and YSYEKL. This CDR3 is CASSRDVTYNEQFF. CDR3 in DNA: TGCGCCAGCAGCCGGGACGTCACCTACAATGAGCAGTTCTTC.

The chain recombines TRBV10-1 with TRBJ2-5; TRBD1 is a possible D gene (7 bases). The CDR3 covers 15 residues. With 3 bases removed from V and 5 bases from J, the gap between germline ends came to 16 bases. The germline V gene encodes CDR1 WNHNN and CDR2 SYGVQD (reference sequence). The CDR3 loop is CASSDRRGPSETQYF. The CDR3 coding sequence is TGCGCCAGCAGTGACCGGAGGGGGCCCAGCGAGACCCAGTACTTC.

V usage is TRBV3-1 (or the pseudogene TRBV3-2) and J usage is TRBJ1-4, with D possibly TRBD1 on 6 matching bases. V was shortened by 4 bases and J by 5 bases, with 14 bases between the two germline ends. The germline V gene encodes CDR1 LGHDT and CDR2 YNNKEL (reference sequence). CDR3 length: 15 amino acids. The CDR3 reads CASSPQQGGNEKLFF. CDR3 bases: TGTGCCAGCAGCCCTCAACAGGGAGGGAATGAAAAACTGTTTTTT.

The chain has TRBV18 and TRBJ1-2; 9 bases line up with TRBD1. The CDR3 contains 16 residues. Germline loops: CDR1 KGHSH, CDR2 LQKENI. The V segment lost 5 bases and the J segment 4 bases; nucleotides outside the gene matches: 11. In DNA form, the CDR3 reads TGTGCCAGCTCATCGGGACTGGGACAGGGAGGCTATGGCTACACCTTC. This encodes CASSSGLGQGGYGYTF. The variable domain in full, with the rest retrieved from reference TRBV18 and TRBJ1-2, is NAGVMQNPRHLVRRRGQEARLRCSPMKGHSHVYWYRQLPEEGLKFMVYLQKENIIDESGMPKERFSAEFPKEGPSILRIQQVVRGDSAAYFCASSSGLGQGGYGYTFGSGTRLTVV.

The chain carries TRBV3-1 (or the pseudogene TRBV3-2) and TRBJ1-1, with D maybe TRBD1 (5 bases). The germline CDR1 and CDR2 sequences are LGHDT and YNNKEL (reference sequence). V was clipped by 3 bases and J by 6 bases, with 11 bases between them. This CDR3 is built from 13 residues. This chain's CDR3 is CASSHGGSPEAFF. Written as DNA, the CDR3 is TGTGCCAGCAGCCACGGGGGGTCTCCTGAAGCTTTCTTT.